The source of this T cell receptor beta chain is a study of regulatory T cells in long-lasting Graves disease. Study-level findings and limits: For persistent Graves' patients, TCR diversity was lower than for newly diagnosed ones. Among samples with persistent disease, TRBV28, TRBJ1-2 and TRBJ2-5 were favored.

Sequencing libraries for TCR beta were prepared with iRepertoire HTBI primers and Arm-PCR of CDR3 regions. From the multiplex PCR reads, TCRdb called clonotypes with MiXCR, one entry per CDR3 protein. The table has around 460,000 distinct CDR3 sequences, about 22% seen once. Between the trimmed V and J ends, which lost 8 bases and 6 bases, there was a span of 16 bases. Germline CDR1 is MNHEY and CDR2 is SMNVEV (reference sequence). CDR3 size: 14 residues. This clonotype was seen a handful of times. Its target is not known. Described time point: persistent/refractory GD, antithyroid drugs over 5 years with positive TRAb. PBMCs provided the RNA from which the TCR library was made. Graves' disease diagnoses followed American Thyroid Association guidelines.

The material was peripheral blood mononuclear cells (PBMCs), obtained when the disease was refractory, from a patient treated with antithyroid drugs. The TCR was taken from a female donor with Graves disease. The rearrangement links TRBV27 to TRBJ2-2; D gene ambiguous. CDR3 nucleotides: TGTGCCAGCCGACTCTCGGGCAGTCCCGGGGAGCTGTTTTTT. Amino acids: CASRLSGSPGELFF.